This paragraph covers one T cell receptor (beta chain) sequence. The data were produced by immunoSEQ multiplex PCR, yet TCRdb's version contains in-frame clones alone and is incomplete. The table has about 85,000 clones, 89% seen once. With 5 bases clipped from V and 4 bases from J, the junction kept 12 bases outside the gene matches. The CDR3 is 18 amino acids. Germline CDR1 reads LGHDT; CDR2 reads YNNKEL (reference sequence). These data come from a study of control samples from healthy donors and cancer patients. Sequencing was performed on blood. The V call is TRBV3-1 (or the pseudogene TRBV3-2), the J call TRBJ2-5; TRBD2 matches at 14 bases. This receptor was obtained from a man in his forties or fifties in good health. CDR3 sequence (DNA): TGTGCCAGCAGCTTTACCGGGACTAGCGGGGGAGGGAGAGAGACCCAGTACTTC. It codes for CASSFTGTSGGGRETQYF.